The next 3 T cell receptor beta chains were all read from a single sample in a study of T cells in narcolepsy. Some clones are missing from TCRdb's copy, which holds only in-frame ones; the method was immunoSEQ multiplex PCR. The data contain about 43,000 clones, 88% of them singletons. Sample: CD45RA- memory CD4+ T cells from PBMCs. The receptor set was obtained from a human donor with narcolepsy.

Only one count was recorded for this clone. The chain recombines TRBV21-1 with TRBJ2-5; TRBD2 is taken as the D call from the table, unchecked against the DNA. TRBV21-1 is given as a pseudogene. The CDR3 runs to 12 residues. This CDR3 is CASSKKLSSEYF. CDR3 coding DNA: TGTGCCAGCAGCAAGAAATTGTCGTCGGAGTACTTC.

The V and J genes are TRBV28 and TRBJ1-3; tentatively, D is TRBD1 (5 bases). The CDR3 is 21 residues long. V was clipped by 4 bases and J by 0 bases, with 28 bases between them. The germline CDR1 and CDR2 sequences are MDHEN and SYDVKM. The CDR3 nucleotides read TGTGCCAGCAGTTCCCCCGGGGCAGGAGGTCCAAAAGGAAGCTCTGGAAACACCATATATTTT. Translating it yields CASSSPGAGGPKGSSGNTIYF.

The genes are TRBV12-5 and TRBJ1-5; D is ambiguous. Germline V CDR1 and CDR2: LGHNT, FRNRAP. Trimming pared 2 bases from V and 6 bases from J, leaving 8 bases between. The CDR3 is 13 amino acids. CDR3 sequence: CASGLSRGQPQHF. As DNA, the CDR3 is TGTGCTAGTGGTTTGTCCCGTGGTCAGCCCCAGCATTTT. Full variable domain (remainder filled in from reference TRBV12-5 and TRBJ1-5): DARVTQTPRHKVTEMGQEVTMRCQPILGHNTVFWYRQTMMQGLELLAYFRNRAPLDDSGMPKDRFSAEMPDATLATLKIQPSEPRDSAVYFCASGLSRGQPQHFGDGTRLSIL.